Sequencing of this TCR beta chain was carried out in a study of T cells after yellow fever vaccination. Study outcomes and limitations: Although the secondary response was weaker, it peaked faster, at day 5 versus 15. Most clones from primary vaccination were detected again post-booster (about 95% CD4, roughly 90% CD8).

In making TCR cDNA, 5'RACE template switching added a universal primer site and UMIs to it. TCRdb re-called the 5' RACE reads through MiXCR, storing one row per CDR3 protein. The sample lists under 550,000 distinct CDR3 sequences, just over 20% occurring once. This clonotype has only a few counts. Its antigen is unidentified. The receptor was isolated from a man aged 18 to 35 who received the YFV17D yellow fever vaccine. Material: PBMCs, obtained less than 25 days after the first yellow fever vaccination.

CDR3 loop: CASSSGGGELFF. The CDR3 region has the DNA TGTGCCAGCAGCTCCGGGGGCGGGGAGCTGTTTTTT. The chain joins TRBV7-3 to TRBJ2-2, with a tentative D call TRBD2 (6 bases). V was shortened by 4 bases and J by 7 bases, with 7 bases between the two germline ends. CDR3 length: 12 residues. Germline assignment: CDR1 SGHTA and CDR2 FQGTGA.